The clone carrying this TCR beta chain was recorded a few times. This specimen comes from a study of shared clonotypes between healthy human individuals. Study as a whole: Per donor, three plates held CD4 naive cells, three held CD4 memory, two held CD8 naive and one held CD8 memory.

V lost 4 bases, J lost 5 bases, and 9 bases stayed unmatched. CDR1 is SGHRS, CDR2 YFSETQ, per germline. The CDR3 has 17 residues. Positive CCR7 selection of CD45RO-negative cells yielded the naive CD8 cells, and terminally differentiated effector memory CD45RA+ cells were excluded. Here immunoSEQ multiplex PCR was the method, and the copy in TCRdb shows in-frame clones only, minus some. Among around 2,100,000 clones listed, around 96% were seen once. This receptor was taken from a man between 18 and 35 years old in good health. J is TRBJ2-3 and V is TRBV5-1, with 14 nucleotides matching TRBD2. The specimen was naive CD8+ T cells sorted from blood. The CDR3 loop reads CASSLLTSGRDRDTQYF. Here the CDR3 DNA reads TGCGCCAGCAGCCTCCTGACTAGCGGGAGGGATAGAGATACGCAGTATTTT.